This TCR beta chain was identified in a study of T-cell reconstitution after alpha-beta-depleted transplantation in children. Preparation of the TCRbeta library was carried out with unique molecular identifiers. TCRdb itself ran the PCR reads through MiXCR, one entry per CDR3 protein. The table includes more than 550,000 distinct CDR3 sequences, more than 9% detected once. V shed 4 bases, J shed 5 bases, and the junction held 5 bases outside the gene matches. Germline V lookup: CDR1 MNHEY, CDR2 SMNVEV (reference sequence). The CDR3 is 14 residues long. This clonotype occurred a few times. The chain couples TRBV27 to TRBJ2-5; 9 nucleotides align to TRBD1. Material: PBMCs from the stem cell graft donor, obtained from the stem cell graft. This clonotype was obtained from a human donor who donated a stem cell graft to a child with acute myeloid leukemia. CDR3 sequence reads: CASSYDRGGETQYF. Written as DNA, the CDR3 is TGTGCCAGCAGTTACGACAGGGGGGGGGAGACCCAGTACTTC.